The clone carrying this T cell receptor beta chain was counted a few times. This sample is drawn from a study of blood T cell repertoires in COVID-19. Only in-frame clones appear in the TCRdb table, and some are missing; sequencing was by immunoSEQ multiplex PCR. The table includes 150,000 to 200,000 clones, around 90% detected once. This clonotype originated in a man aged 55-75 years with active or convalescent COVID-19. The sequenced sample consisted of peripheral blood.

CDR3 amino acids: CASIFRGDFGDYGYTF. The CDR3 region has the DNA TGTGCCAGTATCTTCAGGGGGGACTTCGGGGACTATGGCTACACCTTC. This chain joins TRBV19 and TRBJ1-2; TRBD1 matches at 7 bases. The trim removed 7 bases at V and 3 bases at J, leaving 14 bases unmatched. Germline V lookup: CDR1 LNHDA, CDR2 SQIVND (reference sequence). CDR3 size: 16 residues.